Below are 29 T cell receptor beta chains sequenced from a single sample in a study of tumor-infiltrating lymphocytes in glioblastoma multiforme. Three nested ARM-PCR rounds with V-beta and C-beta primers built TCRB libraries. One entry per CDR3 protein, called by TCRdb with MiXCR from the multiplex PCR reads. This table has approximately 30,000 distinct CDR3 sequences, 50% to 75% appearing once. The specimen was brain tumor tissue. These receptors originate from a male donor with glioblastoma.

With regard to this clonotype: A junction end diverges from the germline sequence, so it may reflect a read error. This chain links TRBV5-6 with TRBJ2-7; 7 nucleotides align to TRBD1. This CDR3 contains 15 residues. Per the germline V gene, CDR1 is SGHDT and CDR2 is YYEEEE. The CDR3 DNA follows: TGTGTCAGCAGCTCAGTCCGGGACAGACAAATCGGGCAGTACTTC. The encoded protein is CVSSSVRDRQIGQYF.

As to this clonotype: Given a much more abundant clone one base away, this may be a read error. This likely comes from a read error, as the CDR3 has no conserved phenylalanine or tryptophan at its end. The V call is TRBV11-3, the J call TRBJ2-1, with 7 bases fitting TRBD2. The CDR3 covers 17 residues. The V gene's germline CDR1 is SGHNT and CDR2 YENEEA. With V trimmed by 0 bases and J by 6 bases, 11 bases remained unmatched. The CDR3 is CASSLEGGLDVSNEQFS. In DNA form, the CDR3 reads TGTGCCAGCAGCTTAGAGGGAGGACTAGACGTCTCCAATGAGCAGTTCTCC.

This clonotype showed up just a few times. Given the absence of the conserved phenylalanine or tryptophan at the CDR3 end, a read error is likely. V usage is TRBV20-1 and J usage is TRBJ1-2, with D perhaps matching TRBD1 (5 bases). The V end was cut by 2 bases, the J end by 8 bases, with 18 bases between. Germline lookup yields CDR1 DFQATT and CDR2 SNEGSKA (reference sequence). This CDR3 is built from 14 residues. DNA for the CDR3: TGCAGTGCTAGAAGCGGACAATCCCTGGGCGGCTACACCTAC. It encodes CSARSGQSLGGYTY.

The V gene is TRBV6-5, the J gene TRBJ1-1; D is unclear. This CDR3 comprises 13 residues. Germline V lookup: CDR1 MNHEY, CDR2 SVGAGI. Trimming shortened V by 5 bases and J by 0 bases, and 7 bases separated the two germline ends. CDR3 nucleotides: TGTGCCAGCAGTGTAATCATGAACACTGAAGCTTTCTTT. This encodes CASSVIMNTEAFF.

Notes on this clonotype: The junction shows a germline mismatch at one end, possibly a read error. The chain couples TRBV6-2 or TRBV6-3 to TRBJ1-5, with no clear D. CDR3 length: 13 residues. The germline V gene has CDR1 MNHEY and CDR2 SVGEGT. The CDR3 loop reads CASSYGDNRPQHF. CDR3 DNA: TGTGCCAGCAGTTATGGCGATAATCGGCCCCAGCATTTT.

This clonotype was counted ten times or more. Mismatch with germline at one junction end may stem from a read error. The V gene is TRBV12-3 or TRBV12-4, the J gene TRBJ1-6; D call uncertain. The CDR3 is 15 residues long. The CDR3, as DNA: TGTGCCAGCAGCTTAGGGAGCTCCTATAATTCACCCCTCCACTTT. It specifies CASSLGSSYNSPLHF.

This clonotype was counted ten times or more. This chain links TRBV28 with TRBJ1-1; TRBD1 might be the D (6 bases). The CDR3 is 14 residues long. V lost 6 bases, J lost 1 base, and 12 bases lay in between. Germline-derived CDR1 and CDR2 are MDHEN and SYDVKM. The CDR3 reads CASRRGAQNTEAFF. In nucleotides, the CDR3 is TGTGCCAGCAGAAGGGGGGCGCAGAACACTGAAGCTTTCTTT.

Concerning this clonotype itself: The germline gene is not matched at one end of the junction; a read error may be the cause. This chain uses TRBV6-1 with TRBJ1-5, with D perhaps matching TRBD1 (5 bases). The CDR3 consists of 14 residues. CDR1 is MNHNS, CDR2 SASEGT, per germline. The chain's CDR3 is CSSVPWGNNQPQHF. DNA of the CDR3: TGTTCCAGCGTTCCCTGGGGGAACAATCAGCCCCAGCATTTT.

To note about this clonotype: The junction and the germline gene differ at one end; a read error may be behind it. This sequence joins TRBV20-1 and TRBJ2-1; TRBD2 might be the D (6 bases). Germline V CDR1 and CDR2: DFQATT, SNEGSKA (reference sequence). CDR3 size: 14 residues. The CDR3 region is CSPRSGAEVNEQFF. Here the CDR3 DNA reads TGCAGTCCTAGATCGGGAGCAGAGGTCAATGAGCAGTTCTTC.

As concerns this clonotype: Here the CDR3 omits its conserved ending phenylalanine or tryptophan, so a read error is the likely source. The chain couples TRBV6-1 to TRBJ2-7; TRBD2 matches at 12 bases. The CDR3 contains 17 residues. V was pared by 2 bases and J by 8 bases, with 13 bases of the junction left unmatched. Germline V gene data show CDR1 as MNHNS and CDR2 as SASEGT. The CDR3 nucleotides read TGTGCCAGCAGTGAACTTGCAGGGTTTAGGACTAGCGGGAAGCAGTACTAC. Encoded protein: CASSELAGFRTSGKQYY.

This clonotype was observed at least ten times. This chain joins TRBV5-1 and TRBJ2-2, with 9 bases matching TRBD2. The V and J ends lost 2 bases and 0 bases, in that order; junction bases with no gene match: 2. The CDR3 has 16 residues. Germline loops: CDR1 SGHRS, CDR2 YFSETQ. The CDR3 loop is CASSFGTSTNTGELFF. The DNA for the CDR3 is TGCGCCAGCAGCTTCGGGACTAGCACGAACACCGGGGAGCTGTTTTTT.

Relative to its sample, this clonotype is medium-sized. V usage is TRBV11-2 and J usage is TRBJ2-7; D might be TRBD1 (6 bases). Germline V gene lookup returns CDR1 SGHAT and CDR2 FQNNGV. This CDR3 spans 16 amino acids. V lost 0 bases, J lost 1 base, and 13 bases lay in between. CDR3 residues: CASSLDPHTGSYEQYF. The CDR3 DNA is TGTGCCAGCAGCTTAGATCCCCATACAGGGTCCTACGAGCAGTACTTC.

This clonotype was seen many times. This chain links TRBV28 with TRBJ2-3, with a weak D call TRBD2 (7 bases). The CDR3 has 15 residues. Germline V gene lookup returns CDR1 MDHEN and CDR2 SYDVKM. Trimming took 6 bases from V and 2 from J, leaving 15 bases between them. The CDR3, as DNA: TGTGCCAGCAGAGGGGGGGGAGGAAACACAGATACGCAGTATTTT. It encodes CASRGGGGNTDTQYF.

A word on this clonotype: A junction boundary mismatches the germline segment, possibly from a read error. The J gene is TRBJ1-1, the V gene TRBV11-2; no clear D. This CDR3 is 13 amino acids long. The germline gives CDR1 SGHAT, CDR2 FQNNGV. The CDR3 region has the DNA TGTGCCGGCAGCTTAGATGGAGAGGTTGAAGCTTTCTTT. Its translation: CAGSLDGEVEAFF.

The chain couples TRBV29-1 to TRBJ2-1; D call uncertain. V was clipped by 1 base and J by 8 bases, with 6 bases between them. The CDR3 totals 11 residues. The V gene's germline CDR1 is SQVTM and CDR2 ANQGSEA. The CDR3 DNA reads as TGCAGCGTTGAAGGGAACGATGAGCAGTTCTTC. Protein: CSVEGNDEQFF.

Of note for this clonotype: At one end, the junction sequence differs from germline, possibly due to a read error. The rearrangement uses TRBV6-6 and TRBJ1-3; D is uncertain. CDR1 is MNHNY, CDR2 SVGAGI, per germline (reference sequence). This CDR3 region has 16 residues. This chain's CDR3 is CASSYLLPDYGNAIYF. CDR3 sequence (DNA): TGTGCCAGCAGTTACCTCTTGCCGGACTATGGAAACGCCATATATTTT.

By its share, this clonotype is medium-sized (0.01 to 0.1%). V and J are TRBV11-3 and TRBJ2-7, with 7 bases fitting TRBD1. The length of the CDR3 is 13 residues. The V segment lost 4 bases and the J segment 6 bases; nucleotides outside the gene matches: 6. CDR1 and CDR2 (germline): SGHNT, YENEEA. As DNA, the CDR3 is TGTGCCAGCAGCTCCGGACAGGTGGGCGAGCAGTACTTC. Its translation is CASSSGQVGEQYF.

On this clonotype: The conserved phenylalanine or tryptophan normally closing the CDR3 is absent here, so this likely arose from a read error. The limits of the CDR3 on the DNA are not certain, so only TCRdb's listed CDR3 is given. The V gene is TRBV29-1, the J gene TRBJ2-1. Germline loops: CDR1 SQVTM, CDR2 ANQGSEA. The CDR3 is 14 residues long, ends included. The CDR3 is CSASQGEPYNERFL.

On this clonotype: The conserved final phenylalanine or tryptophan is absent from the CDR3, which likely points to a read error. This chain joins TRBV4-1 and TRBJ2-7, with D perhaps matching TRBD2 (6 bases). This CDR3 has 14 amino acids. Trimming removed 1 base at V and 3 bases at J, with 10 bases between. Germline CDR1 MGHRA, CDR2 YSYEKL. The CDR3 protein is CASSQVASDYEQYL. The CDR3 DNA sequence: TGCGCCAGCAGCCAAGTTGCTAGCGACTACGAGCAGTACTTA.

This clonotype appeared a few times. V is TRBV12-3 or TRBV12-4 and J is TRBJ2-7; no reliable D call. V lost 2 bases to trimming and J lost 3 bases, with 8 bases between them. The CDR3 loop spans 13 amino acids. Written as DNA, the CDR3 is TGTGCCAGCAGTTTAAGTCTGGGCTACGAGCAGTACTTC. Protein sequence: CASSLSLGYEQYF.

The chain joins TRBV29-1 to TRBJ1-1; no reliable D call. CDR3 length: 12 amino acids. The ends were cut back, 4 bases at V and 2 bases at J, with 8 bases in the middle. Germline V CDR1 and CDR2: SQVTM, ANQGSEA. In DNA form, the CDR3 reads TGCAGCGTTGGCCTGGATAACACTGAAGCTTTCTTT. It codes for CSVGLDNTEAFF.

The chain employs TRBV20-1 and TRBJ1-2; D perhaps matches TRBD1 (6 bases). V lost 3 bases, J lost 8 bases, and 16 bases lay in between. Germline V gene data show CDR1 as DFQATT and CDR2 as SNEGSKA (reference sequence). This CDR3 is 13 amino acids long. CDR3 residues: CSARSGGAVGYTF. CDR3 bases: TGCAGTGCTAGGAGTGGGGGGGCCGTAGGCTACACCTTC.

Note on this clonotype: Mismatch with germline at one junction end may stem from a read error. The V call is TRBV5-1, the J call TRBJ2-5; 12 bases are a match to TRBD2. Germline V lookup: CDR1 SGHRS, CDR2 YFSETQ. The CDR3 is made up of 16 amino acids. The CDR3 DNA follows: TGCGCCAGGAGTTATGGGACTAGCGGGCAACAAGAGACACAGTACTTC. Its protein is CARSYGTSGQQETQYF.

This clonotype was seen a few times. This chain joins TRBV5-1 and TRBJ2-5; 9 bases line up with TRBD1. CDR3 length: 14 amino acids. Per the germline V gene, CDR1 is SGHRS and CDR2 is YFSETQ. Unmatched junction bases numbered 3, after V lost 2 bases and J lost 4 bases. CDR3: CASSFGQGRETQYF. The CDR3 DNA reads TGCGCCAGCAGCTTTGGACAGGGGCGAGAGACCCAGTACTTC.

The J gene is TRBJ2-5, the V gene TRBV20-1; 13 nucleotides agree with TRBD2. The CDR3 covers 18 residues. The ends lost 1 base at V and 7 bases at J; junction bases unmatched: 15. Germline CDR1 and CDR2: DFQATT and SNEGSKA (reference sequence). CDR3 protein: CSARAGTTGLAGLGTQYF. The CDR3 DNA follows: TGCAGTGCTAGAGCCGGCACAACGGGACTAGCGGGACTAGGGACCCAGTACTTC.

The chain couples TRBV29-1 to TRBJ2-7; D remains ambiguous. The J call is in doubt because the DNA end fits TRBJ2-1 better. Per germline, CDR1 SQVTM and CDR2 ANQGSEA. The length of the CDR3 is 12 residues. CDR3 coding DNA: TGCAGCGTTGTCTCCACCCTTTACAAGCAGTTCTTC. Its protein product is CSVVSTLYKQFF.

In its sample, this clonotype was seen many times. This sequence joins TRBV7-9 and TRBJ2-7; TRBD1 matches 8 bases. The CDR3 is 12 amino acids. J gave up 5 bases and V 8 bases, and 5 bases lay outside the gene matches. Germline V gives CDR1 SEHNR, CDR2 FQNEAQ (reference sequence). As DNA, the CDR3 is TGTGCCAGCGACGGACAGGGCAACGAGCAGTACTTC. This sequence encodes CASDGQGNEQYF.

This clonotype is judged medium-sized. The V gene is TRBV20-1, the J gene TRBJ2-7; possible D gene TRBD2, 6 bases. Germline V gene lookup returns CDR1 DFQATT and CDR2 SNEGSKA (reference sequence). The CDR3 spans 12 residues. DNA of the CDR3: TGCAGCCCGCGGCTAGCGTCCTACGAGCAGTACTTC. Its protein is CSPRLASYEQYF.

Of note for this clonotype: A clone one base away is much larger, so this may be a read error. This chain links TRBV7-9 with TRBJ2-5, with D unresolved. Germline V gene lookup returns CDR1 SEHNR and CDR2 FQNEAQ (reference sequence). This CDR3 comprises 15 residues. The CDR3 reads CASILVGSREETQYF. In DNA form, the CDR3 reads TGTGCCAGCATCTTAGTAGGGTCTCGCGAGGAGACCCAGTACTTC.